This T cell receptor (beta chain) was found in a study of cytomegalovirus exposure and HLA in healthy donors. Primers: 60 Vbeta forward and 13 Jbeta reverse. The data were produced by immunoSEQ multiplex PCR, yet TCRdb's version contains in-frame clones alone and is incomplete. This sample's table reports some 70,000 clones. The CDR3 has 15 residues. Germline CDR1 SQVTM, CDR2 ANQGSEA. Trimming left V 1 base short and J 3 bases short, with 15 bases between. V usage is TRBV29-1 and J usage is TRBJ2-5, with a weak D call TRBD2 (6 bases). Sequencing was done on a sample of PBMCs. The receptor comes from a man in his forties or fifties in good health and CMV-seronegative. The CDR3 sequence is CSVEVLRGAKETQYF. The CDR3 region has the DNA TGCAGCGTTGAAGTCCTGCGCGGGGCCAAAGAGACCCAGTACTTC.